The present T cell receptor beta chain was sequenced within a study of OX40 agonist ivuxolimab in advanced cancers. Points from the study as a whole: Within 6 weeks, CD4+ and CD8+ blood T cells expanded clonally at 0.1 to 3.0 mg/kg.

V lost 1 base and J lost 4, with 10 bases in between. The CDR3 consists of 14 residues. From germline, CDR1 is SGHTA and CDR2 FQGNSA. About this clone: The antigen is undetermined.

Measured with immunoSEQ multiplex PCR; TCRdb has only the in-frame clones, and not every one. In the table there are over 100,000 clones, approximately 90% of which are singletons. Sequencing used CD4+ or CD8+ T cells sorted from blood, obtained in a trial of the OX40 agonist ivuxolimab. This receptor was obtained from an adult with an advanced solid tumor such as melanoma, head and neck, liver or kidney cancer. The rearrangement joins TRBV7-2 to TRBJ2-5; D might be TRBD1 (6 bases). The CDR3 protein is CASSLDRARETQYF. CDR3 bases: TGTGCCAGCAGCTTAGACAGGGCGCGAGAGACCCAGTACTTC.